Presented here are 8 T cell receptor beta chains from one specimen sequenced in a study of blood T cell repertoires in COVID-19. The assay was immunoSEQ multiplex PCR, and TCRdb's table has in-frame clones only and misses some. The sample shows some 96,000 clones, roughly 85% of them seen only once. Sequencing used peripheral blood. All receptors come from a human donor in a cohort sampled during active COVID-19.

The chain couples TRBV2 to TRBJ2-1; D remains unclear. This CDR3 spans 13 amino acids. Trimming took 4 bases from V and 4 from J, leaving 8 bases between them. The V gene's germline CDR1 is SNHLY and CDR2 FYNNEI. CDR3: CASSGLLYNEQFF. CDR3 nucleotide sequence: TGTGCCAGCAGTGGGCTCCTTTACAATGAGCAGTTCTTC.

The genes are TRBV5-4 and TRBJ2-2; tentatively, D is TRBD1 (5 bases). The CDR3 length is 14 residues. Germline V lookup: CDR1 SGHNT, CDR2 YYREEE (reference sequence). Trimming cost V 0 bases and J 4 bases, with 7 bases left between them. CDR3 sequence: CASSLGQLTGELFF. The CDR3 DNA is TGTGCCAGCAGCTTGGGACAGCTCACCGGGGAGCTGTTTTTT. The complete variable domain, with remaining parts taken from reference TRBV5-4 and TRBJ2-2, reads ETGVTQSPTHLIKTRGQQVTLRCSSQSGHNTVSWYQQALGQGPQFIFQYYREEENGRGNFPPRFSGLQFPNYSSELNVNALELDDSALYLCASSLGQLTGELFFGEGSRLTVL.

CDR3 in DNA: TGCAGCGTACAACCGGGACAGGGGGTTGGAGCGCTGGATACGCAGTATTTT. This sequence encodes CSVQPGQGVGALDTQYF. The V call is TRBV29-1, the J call TRBJ2-3; 11 nucleotides line up with TRBD1. The CDR3 runs to 17 residues. V gave up 6 bases and J gave up 6 bases; unmatched junction bases: 17. The germline V gene encodes CDR1 SQVTM and CDR2 ANQGSEA.

The genes are TRBV19 and TRBJ1-1, with D perhaps TRBD1 (6 bases). V was cut by 2 bases and J by 5 bases, with 12 bases left in between. The CDR3 totals 14 residues. CDR1 LNHDA and CDR2 SQIVND come from the germline V gene (reference sequence). The CDR3 spells CASSITGLTTEAFF. In nucleotides, the CDR3 is TGTGCCAGTAGTATAACAGGGTTGACGACTGAAGCTTTCTTT. Variable domain in full (rest from reference TRBV19 and TRBJ1-1): DGGITQSPKYLFRKEGQNVTLSCEQNLNHDAMYWYRQDPGQGLRLIYYSQIVNDFQKGDIAEGYSVSREKKESFPLTVTSAQKNPTAFYLCASSITGLTTEAFFGQGTRLTVV.

This clone was counted a few times. This rearrangement joins TRBV2 to TRBJ1-4, with D perhaps matching TRBD1 (5 bases). The V end lost 5 bases, the J end lost 3 bases, and 13 bases lay between the germline ends. The CDR3 runs to 15 residues. Per germline, CDR1 SNHLY and CDR2 FYNNEI. CDR3 sequence reads: CASSPPPGANEKLFF. CDR3 nucleotide sequence: TGTGCCAGCAGTCCACCTCCGGGGGCTAATGAAAAACTGTTTTTT.

This clone is a singleton in its sample. V and J are TRBV4-1 and TRBJ2-7, with 8 bases fitting TRBD1. Germline V gives CDR1 MGHRA, CDR2 YSYEKL. CDR3 size: 15 residues. V lost 2 bases, J lost 5 bases, and 8 bases stayed unmatched. Here the CDR3 reads CASSQSDRELNEQYF. CDR3 bases: TGCGCCAGCAGCCAATCGGACAGGGAGTTAAACGAGCAGTACTTC.

The J gene is TRBJ2-5, the V gene TRBV5-1; TRBD1 might be the D (6 bases). CDR1 is SGHRS and CDR2 is YFSETQ in the germline V gene. This CDR3 is built from 16 residues. The V end lost 0 bases, the J end lost 5 bases, and 17 bases lay between the germline ends. The CDR3 sequence: CASSLVGAGARETQYF. The CDR3, as DNA: TGCGCCAGCAGCTTGGTAGGGGCAGGGGCGAGGGAGACCCAGTACTTC. Variable domain in full (rest from reference TRBV5-1 and TRBJ2-5): KAGVTQTPRYLIKTRGQQVTLSCSPISGHRSVSWYQQTPGQGLQFLFEYFSETQRNKGNFPGRFSGRQFSNSRSEMNVSTLELGDSALYLCASSLVGAGARETQYFGPGTRLLVL.

The chain employs TRBV5-8 and TRBJ1-4; 10 bases map to TRBD1. Trimming cost V 0 bases and J 7 bases; bases outside gene matches: 0. The germline V gene has CDR1 SGHTS and CDR2 YDEGEE. CDR3 length: 14 amino acids. The CDR3 coding sequence is TGTGCCAGCAGCTTGGGGGACAGGGGTGAAAAACTGTTTTTT. As protein: CASSLGDRGEKLFF.